Below are 10 T cell receptor beta chains sequenced from a single sample in a study of cytomegalovirus exposure and HLA in healthy donors. The PCR employed 60 Vbeta primers together with 13 Jbeta primers. Sequencing used immunoSEQ multiplex PCR; TCRdb keeps in-frame clones, though not all of them. The profile shows over 65,000 clones, 60% to 80% of them singletons. Sample: PBMCs. Every receptor here comes from a middle-aged man in good health and CMV-seronegative.

The chain uses TRBV11-2 and TRBJ1-1, with TRBD1 identical over 7 bases. The CDR3 is made up of 14 amino acids. V dropped 7 bases and J dropped 4; count of bases not matched to a gene: 9. From germline, CDR1 is SGHAT and CDR2 FQNNGV. The CDR3, as DNA: TGTGCCAGCATCCTAGGGGGCTCAGGCACTGAAGCTTTCTTT. Its translation is CASILGGSGTEAFF.

On this clone: One end of the junction does not line up with germline, which may come from a read error. This rearrangement joins TRBV5-6 to TRBJ1-3; no clear D. This CDR3 is built from 12 residues. The germline V gene has CDR1 SGHDT and CDR2 YYEEEE. Written as DNA, the CDR3 is TGTGCCAGCAGCTTGTCTGTTGCAGGACTACATTTT. Amino acids: CASSLSVAGLHF.

The rearrangement uses TRBV6-1 and TRBJ1-6; 8 bases agree with TRBD1. The germline V gene encodes CDR1 MNHNS and CDR2 SASEGT. The CDR3 sequence is 16 residues long. V shed 4 bases, J shed 9 bases, and the junction held 11 bases outside the gene matches. This chain's CDR3 is CASSGTGQALGSPLHF. DNA for the CDR3: TGTGCCAGCAGTGGAACGGGACAGGCTTTGGGTTCACCCCTCCACTTT.

Only a few counts were recorded for this clone. The CDR3 nucleotides are TGTGCCAGCAGTGAAGGGGTGAATCAGCCCCAGCATTTT. Translating gives CASSEGVNQPQHF. The gene calls are TRBV6-4 and TRBJ1-5, with D tentatively TRBD1 (5 bases). This CDR3 contains 13 residues. Between the trimmed V and J ends, which lost 3 bases and 4 bases, there was a span of 7 bases. Germline V lookup: CDR1 MRHNA, CDR2 SNTAGT.

The chain joins TRBV4-1 to TRBJ2-1; 7 nucleotides line up with TRBD1. The CDR3 consists of 19 residues. Germline CDR1 and CDR2: MGHRA and YSYEKL. V trimming: 0 bases; J trimming: 4 bases; junction bases outside the gene matches: 15. CDR3 bases: TGCGCCAGCAGCCAAGAGAGTACAGGGGACAGTGCAAATTACAATGAGCAGTTCTTC. Protein: CASSQESTGDSANYNEQFF.

This chain links TRBV28 with TRBJ2-7, with D perhaps matching TRBD1 (5 bases). CDR1 and CDR2 (germline): MDHEN, SYDVKM. Trimming left V 6 bases short and J 5 bases short, with 23 bases between. The CDR3 length is 16 residues. The CDR3 DNA reads TGTGCCAGCAGCCTAACCCAGGGCAACATCTTGAACGAGCAGTACTTC. Translated: CASSLTQGNILNEQYF.

The chain combines TRBV18 with TRBJ2-5, with 8 bases fitting TRBD1. The CDR3 is 16 amino acids. V dropped 2 bases and J dropped 6; count of bases not matched to a gene: 11. The germline V gene has CDR1 KGHSH and CDR2 LQKENI. CDR3 in DNA: TGTGCCAGCTCACCAGCATCCGGGACAGGTGGGAAGACCCAGTACTTC. As protein: CASSPASGTGGKTQYF. Based on the CDR3 plus reference TRBV18 and TRBJ2-5, the full variable domain is NAGVMQNPRHLVRRRGQEARLRCSPMKGHSHVYWYRQLPEEGLKFMVYLQKENIIDESGMPKERFSAEFPKEGPSILRIQQVVRGDSAAYFCASSPASGTGGKTQYFGPGTRLLVL.

J is TRBJ2-1 and V is TRBV28; D is possibly TRBD2 (5 bases). Trimming stripped 7 bases from V and 2 bases from J, with 12 bases between. This CDR3 spans 14 amino acids. Per the germline V gene, CDR1 is MDHEN and CDR2 is SYDVKM. For the CDR3, the DNA is TGTGCCAGCACCTCAACCGGGACCTACAATGAGCAGTTCTTC. Translated: CASTSTGTYNEQFF.

The chain employs TRBV9 and TRBJ1-2, with TRBD1 identical over 7 bases. The CDR3 sequence is 18 residues long. J was trimmed by 2 bases and V by 0 bases; bases with no gene match: 13. From germline, CDR1 is SGDLS and CDR2 YYNGEE. The CDR3 sequence: CASSVVPHLAGQNYGYTF. CDR3 DNA: TGTGCCAGCAGCGTAGTGCCCCACCTGGCGGGACAGAACTATGGCTACACCTTC.

The J gene is TRBJ1-1, the V gene TRBV9; D remains unclear. The CDR3 sequence is 15 residues long. Germline loops: CDR1 SGDLS, CDR2 YYNGEE. Trimming pared 0 bases from V and 4 bases from J, leaving 13 bases between. The CDR3 loop reads CASSVEEVLVTEAFF. DNA for the CDR3: TGTGCCAGCAGCGTAGAGGAGGTTTTGGTCACTGAAGCTTTCTTT.